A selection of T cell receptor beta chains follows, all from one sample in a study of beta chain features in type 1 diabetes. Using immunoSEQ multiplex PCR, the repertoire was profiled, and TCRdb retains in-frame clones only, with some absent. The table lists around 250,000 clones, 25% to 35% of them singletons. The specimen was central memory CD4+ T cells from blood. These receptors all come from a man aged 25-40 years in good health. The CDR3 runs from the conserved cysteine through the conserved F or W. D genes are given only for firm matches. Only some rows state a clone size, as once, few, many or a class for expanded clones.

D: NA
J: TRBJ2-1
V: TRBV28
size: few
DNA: TGTGCCAGCAGTTTTCAGGGCATCAATGAGCAGTTCTTC
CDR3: CASSFQGINEQFF

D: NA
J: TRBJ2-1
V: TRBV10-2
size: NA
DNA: TGCGCCAGCAGTGAGTCGAGCTCCTACAATGAGCAGTTCTTC
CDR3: CASSESSSYNEQFF

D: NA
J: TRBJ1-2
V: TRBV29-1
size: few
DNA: TGCAGCGTCGGCGGAGGTACTAACTATGGCTACACCTTC
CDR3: CSVGGGTNYGYTF

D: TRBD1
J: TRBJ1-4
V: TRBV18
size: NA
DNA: TGTGCCAGCTCAGCGGGGACAGCCAATGAAAAACTGTTTTTT
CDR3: CASSAGTANEKLFF

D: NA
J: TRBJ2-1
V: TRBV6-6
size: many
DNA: TGTGCCACCAAGGACAGCTCCTACAATGAGCAGTTCTTC
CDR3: CATKDSSYNEQFF

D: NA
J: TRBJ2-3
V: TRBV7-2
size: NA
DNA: TGTGCCAGCAGCTTAGACTTAACCACAGATACGCAGTATTTT
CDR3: CASSLDLTTDTQYF

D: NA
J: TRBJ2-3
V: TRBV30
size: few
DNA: TGTGCCTGGAGAGTTTCCAGCGGGCCCCGCGGTACGCAGTATTTT
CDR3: CAWRVSSGPRGTQYF

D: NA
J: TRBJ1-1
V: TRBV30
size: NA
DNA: TGTGCCTGGAGTGTTCTAGGGGAGGCTTTCTTT
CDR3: CAWSVLGEAFF

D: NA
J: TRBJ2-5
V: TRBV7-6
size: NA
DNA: TGTGCCAGCAGCTTAGCGCCCCGGGAGACCCAGTACTTC
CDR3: CASSLAPRETQYF

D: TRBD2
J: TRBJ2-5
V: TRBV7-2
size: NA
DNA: TGTGCCAGCAGCCCAAGCGGGAGGGTAGAAGAGACCCAGTACTTC
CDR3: CASSPSGRVEETQYF

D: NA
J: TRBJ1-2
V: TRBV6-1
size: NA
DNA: TGTGCCAGCAGTGAATCACCAGGGATGGATGGCTACACCTTC
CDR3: CASSESPGMDGYTF

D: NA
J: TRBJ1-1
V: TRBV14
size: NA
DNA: TGTGCCAGCAGCCAGGCAGGGCCATGGAACCTGAACACTGAAGCTTTCTTT
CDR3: CASSQAGPWNLNTEAFF

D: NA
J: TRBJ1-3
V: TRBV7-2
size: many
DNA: TGTGCCAGCAGCTTAAACGCTCTGGTCGGCACCATATATTTT
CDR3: CASSLNALVGTIYF

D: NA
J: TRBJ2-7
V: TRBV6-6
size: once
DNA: TGTGCCAGCATCCAACCAGGGGACCCCTCCTACGAGCAGTACTTC
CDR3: CASIQPGDPSYEQYF

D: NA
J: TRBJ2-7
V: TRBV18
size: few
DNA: TGTGCCAGCTCACCCTCGAAGGGGGGTTCGGAAGAGCAGTACTTC
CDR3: CASSPSKGGSEEQYF

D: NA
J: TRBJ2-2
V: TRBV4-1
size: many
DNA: TGCGCCAGCAGCCAAGTAGGGCGCAGCCTTGGAGGGGAGCTGTTTTTT
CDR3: CASSQVGRSLGGELFF

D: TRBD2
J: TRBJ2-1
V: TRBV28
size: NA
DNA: TGTGCCAGCAGTTTAAGGCTAGCGGGAGTCGGTGAGCAGTTCTTC
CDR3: CASSLRLAGVGEQFF

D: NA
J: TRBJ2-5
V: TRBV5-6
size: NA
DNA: TGTGCCAGCAGCTTGGCCGGGCTAGCGCAAGAGACCCAGTACTTC
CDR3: CASSLAGLAQETQYF

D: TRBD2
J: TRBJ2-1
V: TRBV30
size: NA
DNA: TGTGCCTGGAGACTCCTAGCGGGAGATGGAGGTGAGCAGTTCTTC
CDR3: CAWRLLAGDGGEQFF

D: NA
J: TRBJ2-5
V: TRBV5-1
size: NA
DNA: TGCGCCAGCAGCTCGCAGGGTTATGGGCAAGAGACCCAGTACTTC
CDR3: CASSSQGYGQETQYF

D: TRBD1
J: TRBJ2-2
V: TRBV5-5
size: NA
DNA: TGTGCCAGCAGCTGGGACAGGTCTGGGGAGCTGTTTTTT
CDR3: CASSWDRSGELFF

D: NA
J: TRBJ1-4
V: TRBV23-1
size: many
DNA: TGCGCCAGCAGTCAACCCCTTCGGGCCGGTGAAAAACTGTTTTTT
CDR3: CASSQPLRAGEKLFF

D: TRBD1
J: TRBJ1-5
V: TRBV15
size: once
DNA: TGTGCCACCAGCAGTGGGGACAGGGGAAATCAGCCCCAGCATTTT
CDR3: CATSSGDRGNQPQHF

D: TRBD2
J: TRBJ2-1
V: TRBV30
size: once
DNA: TGTGCCTGGAGAGGCGGGGGAGAGACAAATTACAATGAGCAGTTCTTC
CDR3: CAWRGGGETNYNEQFF

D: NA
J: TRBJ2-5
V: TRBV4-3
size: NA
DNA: TGCGCCAGCAGCCAGGGGGTAGGACAGATCCAAGAGACCCAGTACTTC
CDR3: CASSQGVGQIQETQYF

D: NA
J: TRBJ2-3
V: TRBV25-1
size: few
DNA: TGTGCCAGCAGTGAACCAGGTGCGGGTACGCAGTATTTT
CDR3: CASSEPGAGTQYF

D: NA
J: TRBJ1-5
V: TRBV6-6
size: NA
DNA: TGTGCCAGCACCCCCGGCGGGTCCGGTCAGCCCCAGCATTTT
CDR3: CASTPGGSGQPQHF

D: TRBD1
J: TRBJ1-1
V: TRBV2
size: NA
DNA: TGTGCCAGCAGTGAAGGTGAGGACAGGGAGGCTTTCTTT
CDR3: CASSEGEDREAFF

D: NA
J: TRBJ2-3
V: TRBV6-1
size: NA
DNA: TGTGCCAGCAGTACGGAGGGGGCGGGAATGGATACGCAGTATTTT
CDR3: CASSTEGAGMDTQYF

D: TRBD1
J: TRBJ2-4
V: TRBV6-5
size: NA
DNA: TGTGCCAGCAGTCCTCCCGACAGGGGCATTCAGTACTTC
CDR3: CASSPPDRGIQYF

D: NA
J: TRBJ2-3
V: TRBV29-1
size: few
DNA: TGCAGCGTTGAGGTGGGATTCGGGACAGATACGCAGTATTTT
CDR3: CSVEVGFGTDTQYF

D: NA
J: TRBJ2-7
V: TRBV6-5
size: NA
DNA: TGTGCCAGCAGTCCTGGGGGTGAGCAGTACTTC
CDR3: CASSPGGEQYF

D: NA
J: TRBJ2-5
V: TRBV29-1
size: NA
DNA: TGCAGCGTTGACGAGGGTTCAGGAGAGACCCAGTACTTC
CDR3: CSVDEGSGETQYF

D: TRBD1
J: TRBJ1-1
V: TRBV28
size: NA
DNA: TGTGCCAGCAGTTCCCGGGACAGGGCCACTGAAGCTTTCTTT
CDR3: CASSSRDRATEAFF

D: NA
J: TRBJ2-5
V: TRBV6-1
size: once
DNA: TGTGCCAGCAGTGCTGTGGCTCAAGAGACCCAGTACTTC
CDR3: CASSAVAQETQYF

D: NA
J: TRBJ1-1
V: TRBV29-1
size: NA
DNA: TGCAGCGCCCTCCGGGATAAGAACACTGAAGCTTTCTTT
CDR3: CSALRDKNTEAFF

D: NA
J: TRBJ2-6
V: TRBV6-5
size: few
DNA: TGTGCCAGCAGCCTTTTTAACTCTGGGGCCAACGTCCTGACTTTC
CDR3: CASSLFNSGANVLTF

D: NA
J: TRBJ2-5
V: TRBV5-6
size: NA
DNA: TGTGCCAGCAGCTTGGGGGCCGGGAAGACCCAGTACTTC
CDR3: CASSLGAGKTQYF

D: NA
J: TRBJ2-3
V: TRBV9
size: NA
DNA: TGTGCCAGCAGCCCGACCTTCAGCACAGATACGCAGTATTTT
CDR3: CASSPTFSTDTQYF

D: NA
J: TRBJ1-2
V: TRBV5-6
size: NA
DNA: TGTGCCAGCAGCTTGAGCCCGAAAGGGGGCTATGGCTACACCTTC
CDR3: CASSLSPKGGYGYTF

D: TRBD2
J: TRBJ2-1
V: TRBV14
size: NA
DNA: TGTGCCAGCAGCCAAGAAAGGACTAGCGGCTACAATGAGCAGTTCTTC
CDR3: CASSQERTSGYNEQFF

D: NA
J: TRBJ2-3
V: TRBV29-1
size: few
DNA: TGCAGCGTTGAGGTCGCCGGGGTGGGTACGCAGTATTTT
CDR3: CSVEVAGVGTQYF

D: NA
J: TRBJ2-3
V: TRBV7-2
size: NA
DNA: TGTGCCAGCAGTTCCTCTGGGGGCTCCTGGAGCACAGATACGCAGTATTTT
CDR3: CASSSSGGSWSTDTQYF

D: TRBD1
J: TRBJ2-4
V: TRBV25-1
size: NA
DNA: TGTGCCAGCAGTGAGACCTGGACAGGGAGTGGCATTCAGTACTTC
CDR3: CASSETWTGSGIQYF

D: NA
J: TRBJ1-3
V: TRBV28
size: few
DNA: TGTGCCAGCAGCCCAGGGCTAATCTCTGGAAACACCATATATTTT
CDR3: CASSPGLISGNTIYF

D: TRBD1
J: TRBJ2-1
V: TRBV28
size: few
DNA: TGTGCCAGCAGCACGCCCAGGGGACAGAGGGACTACAATGAGCAGTTCTTC
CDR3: CASSTPRGQRDYNEQFF

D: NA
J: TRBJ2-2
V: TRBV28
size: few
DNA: TGTGCCAGCAATCAGGGGAAGGGGGAGCTGTTTTTT
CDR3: CASNQGKGELFF

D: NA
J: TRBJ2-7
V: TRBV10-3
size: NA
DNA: TGTGCCATCGCAACCACCTACGAGCAGTACTTC
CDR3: CAIATTYEQYF

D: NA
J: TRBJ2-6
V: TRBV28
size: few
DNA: TGTGCCAGCAACAGGGTGGGGCCGGGGGCCAACGTCCTGACTTTC
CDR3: CASNRVGPGANVLTF

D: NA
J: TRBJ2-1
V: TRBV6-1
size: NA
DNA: TGTGCCAGCAGGTTCCTCCTTGAGCAGTTCTTC
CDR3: CASRFLLEQFF

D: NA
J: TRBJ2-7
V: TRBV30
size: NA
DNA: TGTGCCTGGAGTGTCGGGCGCTACGAGCAGTACTTC
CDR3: CAWSVGRYEQYF

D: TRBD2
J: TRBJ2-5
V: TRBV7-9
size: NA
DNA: TGTGCCAGCAGGACTAGCGGGGGGGCACAAGAGTACTTC
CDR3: CASRTSGGAQEYF

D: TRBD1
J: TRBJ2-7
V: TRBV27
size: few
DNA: TGTGCCAGCAGTTTAATGAGACAGGGGGCCCACGAGCAGTACTTC
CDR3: CASSLMRQGAHEQYF

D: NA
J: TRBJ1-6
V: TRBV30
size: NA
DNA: TGTGCCGCGGGGGCCAATTATAATTCACCCCTCCACTTT
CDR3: CAAGANYNSPLHF

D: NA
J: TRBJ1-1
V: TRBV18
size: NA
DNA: TGTGCCAGCTCACCACTGGGCCAGCGGAACACTGAAGCTTTCTTT
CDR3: CASSPLGQRNTEAFF

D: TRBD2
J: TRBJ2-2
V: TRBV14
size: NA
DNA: TGTGCCAGCAGCCAAGTAGGACTAGCGGAGAACACCGGGGAGCTGTTTTTT
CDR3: CASSQVGLAENTGELFF

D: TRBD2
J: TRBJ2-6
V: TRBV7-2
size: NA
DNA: TGTGCCAGCAGCATAGGACTAGCGGGGGCCACTGGGGCCAACGTCCTGACTTTC
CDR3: CASSIGLAGATGANVLTF

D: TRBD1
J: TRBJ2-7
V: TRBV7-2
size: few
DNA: TGTGCCAGCAGCTTGCCAGGGGGCAGGGAATCCCACGAGCAGTACTTC
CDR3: CASSLPGGRESHEQYF

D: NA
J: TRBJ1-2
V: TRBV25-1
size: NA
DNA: TGTGCCAGCAGTGAATCTCGGCGGGGCCGGGGGGCCGCCCCTGGCTACACCTTC
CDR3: CASSESRRGRGAAPGYTF

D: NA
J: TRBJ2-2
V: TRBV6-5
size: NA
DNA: TGTGCCAGCAGTGCTGAGAAGTCCACCGGGGAGCTGTTTTTT
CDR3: CASSAEKSTGELFF